Sequencing of this T cell receptor (beta chain) was carried out in a study of CD8 T cells in ankylosing spondylitis. On this clonotype: The antigen remains undetermined.

V gave up 10 bases and J gave up 5 bases, with 21 bases separating them. The germline V gene has CDR1 MGHDK and CDR2 SYGVNS. CDR3 length: 15 residues. Study-wide results and caveats: Matched synovial fluid from ankylosing spondylitis patients was reported to be enriched for disease-linked clones. Within peripheral blood, clones linked to disease were CD8+ and relatively rare.

TCRdb re-called the 5' RACE reads with MiXCR, one entry per CDR3 protein. This sample has 350,000 or so distinct CDR3 sequences, with roughly 15% found just once. The TCR originated in a male donor with ankylosing spondylitis or in good health (not recorded which). Sequences were obtained from blood, either unsorted or a sorted T cell fraction (not recorded which). The genes are TRBV25-1 and TRBJ2-1, with D possibly being TRBD1 (6 bases). CDR3: CATRLTGLSNNEQFF. CDR3 sequence (DNA): TGTGCCACCAGGCTAACAGGGTTGAGTAACAATGAGCAGTTCTTC.